These 12 T cell receptor beta chains were sequenced from one sample in a study of PD-1 blockade in classical Hodgkin lymphoma. The table came from immunoSEQ multiplex PCR; TCRdb's copy has only in-frame clones and leaves some out. Among roughly 70,000 clones listed, more than 85% were seen once. The time point is: newly diagnosed, previously untreated cHL patient sample. Sequenced material: peripheral blood mononuclear cells (PBMCs). These TCRs come from a human donor with classical Hodgkin lymphoma.

This chain uses TRBV4-1 with TRBJ2-5; D is possibly TRBD1 (6 bases). Germline loops: CDR1 MGHRA, CDR2 YSYEKL. The CDR3 sequence is 15 residues long. Trimming took 4 bases from V and 5 from J, leaving 17 bases between them. CDR3 protein: CASSRRQEVGETQYF. CDR3 DNA: TGCGCCAGCAGCCGGAGACAGGAAGTAGGGGAGACCCAGTACTTC.

This clone was detected only a few times. The chain carries TRBV19 and TRBJ1-6, with TRBD1 as a possible D gene (5 bases). CDR1 is LNHDA, CDR2 SQIVND, per germline (reference sequence). CDR3 length: 15 amino acids. The V gene lost 7 bases and the J gene lost 6 bases, with 16 bases spanning the gap. Here the CDR3 DNA reads TGTGCCAGTACCATAGGTTCAGGGCTTAATTCACCCCTCCACTTT. The encoded protein is CASTIGSGLNSPLHF.

The genes are TRBV28 and TRBJ2-7; 7 bases are a match to TRBD2. CDR1 is MDHEN and CDR2 is SYDVKM in the germline V gene. J lost 0 bases, V lost 8 bases, and 10 bases had no gene match. The CDR3 has 15 residues. CDR3 region: CASPPGLADSYEQYF. The CDR3 bases are TGTGCCAGCCCTCCTGGGCTAGCGGACTCCTACGAGCAGTACTTC.

The chain's CDR3 is CASSFLRDGTGAEQYF. DNA of the CDR3: TGTGCCAGCAGCTTCCTAAGGGATGGGACAGGGGCAGAGCAGTACTTC. This chain uses TRBV11-2 with TRBJ2-7; 10 bases fit TRBD1. The CDR3 length is 16 residues. From germline, CDR1 is SGHAT and CDR2 FQNNGV. After removal of 3 bases from V and 7 bases from J, the junction contained 12 bases not matched to a gene.

This chain links TRBV5-1 with TRBJ2-7; D tentatively fits TRBD1 or TRBD2 (6 bases each). The V gene's germline CDR1 is SGHRS and CDR2 YFSETQ. Trimming shortened V by 4 bases and J by 3 bases, and 20 bases separated the two germline ends. The CDR3 runs 16 residues. The CDR3 sequence is CASSDDTSGARYEQYF. CDR3 coding DNA: TGCGCCAGCAGCGACGACACGTCGGGGGCGCGCTACGAGCAGTACTTC.

The rearrangement links TRBV5-6 to TRBJ2-1, with TRBD1 matching over 9 bases. From germline, CDR1 is SGHDT and CDR2 YYEEEE. Unmatched junction bases numbered 13, after V lost 4 bases and J lost 2 bases. The CDR3 runs to 18 residues. CDR3 sequence: CASSPQPGRDRAYNEQFF. The CDR3, as DNA: TGTGCCAGCAGCCCCCAACCCGGCCGGGACAGGGCCTACAATGAGCAGTTCTTC.

The chain couples TRBV6-5 to TRBJ2-3; D not certain. The germline V and J ends were trimmed by 8 bases and 6 bases, with 9 bases remaining between them. Germline lookup yields CDR1 MNHEY and CDR2 SVGAGI. The CDR3 extends over 11 amino acids. The CDR3 region has the DNA TGTGCCAGCGTTAAGTCGGATACGCAGTATTTT. It translates to CASVKSDTQYF.

The CDR3 loop is CAIRDGNQPQHF. The CDR3 DNA sequence: TGTGCCATCCGCGATGGCAATCAGCCCCAGCATTTT. The chain combines TRBV10-3 with TRBJ1-5, with D unclear. V was trimmed by 8 bases and J by 2 bases, leaving 7 bases between them. The CDR3 is 12 amino acids. Germline CDR1 is ENHRY and CDR2 is SYGVKD.

The chain uses TRBV6-5 and TRBJ2-7, with a possible D match to TRBD1 (7 bases). Trimming cost V 5 bases and J 4 bases, with 12 bases left between them. CDR1 is MNHEY, CDR2 SVGAGI, per germline. The CDR3 length is 13 residues. The CDR3 sequence: CASSTAGGYEQYF. The CDR3 DNA reads as TGTGCCAGCAGTACTGCAGGGGGGTACGAGCAGTACTTC.

The rearrangement joins TRBV5-1 to TRBJ2-7; the D gene is possibly TRBD2 (6 bases). The CDR3 length is 15 residues. Germline CDR1 and CDR2: SGHRS and YFSETQ. V was clipped by 0 bases and J by 5 bases, with 15 bases between them. This CDR3 reads CASSLEGGRGNEQYF. The CDR3 coding sequence is TGCGCCAGCAGCTTGGAAGGTGGACGGGGGAACGAGCAGTACTTC.

The chain combines TRBV29-1 with TRBJ1-1; D perhaps matches TRBD1 (5 bases). Germline V gene lookup returns CDR1 SQVTM and CDR2 ANQGSEA. The CDR3 extends over 13 amino acids. Trimming stripped 8 bases from V and 3 bases from J, with 16 bases between. Here the CDR3 DNA reads TGCAGCTTTACCCGACAGATGGACACTGAAGCTTTCTTT. Its translation: CSFTRQMDTEAFF.

The chain recombines TRBV7-9 with TRBJ2-1; D unresolved. Germline V gene lookup returns CDR1 SEHNR and CDR2 FQNEAQ (reference sequence). V was trimmed by 3 bases and J by 2 bases, leaving 11 bases between them. The CDR3 has 15 amino acids. CDR3 residues: CASSFSFSPYNEQFF. The CDR3 nucleotides are TGTGCCAGCAGCTTCTCTTTTAGTCCCTACAATGAGCAGTTCTTC.